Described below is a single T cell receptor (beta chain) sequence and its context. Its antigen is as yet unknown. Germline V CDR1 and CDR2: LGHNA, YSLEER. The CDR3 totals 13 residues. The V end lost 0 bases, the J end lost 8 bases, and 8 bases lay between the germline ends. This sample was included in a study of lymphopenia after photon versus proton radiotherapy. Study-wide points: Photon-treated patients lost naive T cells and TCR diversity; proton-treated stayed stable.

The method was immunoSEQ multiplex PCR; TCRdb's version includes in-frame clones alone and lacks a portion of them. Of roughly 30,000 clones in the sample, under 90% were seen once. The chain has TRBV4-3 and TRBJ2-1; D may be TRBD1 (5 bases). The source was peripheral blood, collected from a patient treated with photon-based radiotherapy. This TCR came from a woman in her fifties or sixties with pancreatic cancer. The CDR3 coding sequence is TGCGCCAGCAGCCAAGATGGGGCGTATGAGCAGTTCTTC. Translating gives CASSQDGAYEQFF.